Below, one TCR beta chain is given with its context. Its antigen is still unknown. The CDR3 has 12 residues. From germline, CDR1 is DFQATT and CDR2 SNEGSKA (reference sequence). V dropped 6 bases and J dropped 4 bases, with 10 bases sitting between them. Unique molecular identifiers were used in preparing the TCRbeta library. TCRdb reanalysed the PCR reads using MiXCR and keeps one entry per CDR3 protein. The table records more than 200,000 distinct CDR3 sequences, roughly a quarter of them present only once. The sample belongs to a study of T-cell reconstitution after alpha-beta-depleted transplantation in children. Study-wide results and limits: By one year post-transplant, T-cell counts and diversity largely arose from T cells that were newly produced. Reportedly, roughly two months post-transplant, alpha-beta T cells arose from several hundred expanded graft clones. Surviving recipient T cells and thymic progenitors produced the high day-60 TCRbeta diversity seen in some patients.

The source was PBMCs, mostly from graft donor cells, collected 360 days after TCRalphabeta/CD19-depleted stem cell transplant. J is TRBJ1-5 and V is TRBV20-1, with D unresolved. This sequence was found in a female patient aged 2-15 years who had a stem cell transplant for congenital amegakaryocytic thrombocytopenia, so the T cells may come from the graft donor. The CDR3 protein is CSAPRGNQPQHF. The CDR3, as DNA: TGCAGTGCCCCTCGAGGGAATCAGCCCCAGCATTTT.